Presented here are 30 T cell receptor beta chains from one specimen sequenced in a study of blood T cells in healthy people across ages. Sample-barcoded 5' priming and a J-beta primer mix drove a second PCR of 7 to 11 cycles. From the 5' RACE reads, TCRdb called clonotypes with MiXCR, one entry per CDR3 protein. The data hold about 1,500,000 distinct CDR3 sequences, with 28% observed a single time. The specimen sequenced was blood. These TCRs come from a woman aged 25 to 45 in good health.

The chain couples TRBV20-1 to TRBJ2-3; D ambiguous. Per the germline V gene, CDR1 is DFQATT and CDR2 is SNEGSKA (reference sequence). This CDR3 comprises 14 residues. V lost 2 bases to trimming and J lost 4 bases, with 13 bases between them. CDR3 in amino acids: CSARPDESSDTQYF. In nucleotides, the CDR3 is TGCAGTGCTAGACCCGATGAAAGCTCAGATACGCAGTATTTT.

Of note for this clonotype: A read error is possible here, since a much larger clone lies one base away. The chain carries TRBV27 and TRBJ2-5; a possible D gene is TRBD2 (7 bases). The CDR3 contains 15 residues. V was clipped by 6 bases and J by 11 bases, with 25 bases between them. CDR1 is MNHEY and CDR2 is SMNVEV in the germline V gene (reference sequence). This CDR3 is CASRGTGKREGGQYF. As DNA, the CDR3 is TGTGCCAGCAGGGGGACGGGCAAGCGTGAGGGGGGGCAGTACTTC.

This clonotype was seen repeatedly, ten times or more. The chain joins TRBV29-1 to TRBJ1-2; D is uncertain. The germline V gene encodes CDR1 SQVTM and CDR2 ANQGSEA. The germline V and J ends were trimmed by 0 bases and 8 bases, with 10 bases remaining between them. This CDR3 contains 12 residues. The CDR3: CSVEDISEGYTF. CDR3 coding DNA: TGCAGCGTTGAAGATATATCGGAGGGCTACACCTTC. Full variable domain (outside the CDR3, taken from reference TRBV29-1 and TRBJ1-2): SAVISQKPSRDICQRGTSLTIQCQVDSQVTMMFWYRQQPGQSLTLIATANQGSEATYESGFVIDKFPISRPNLTFSTLTVSNMSPEDSSIYLCSVEDISEGYTFGSGTRLTVV.

This clonotype was picked up many times. The chain recombines TRBV5-5 with TRBJ2-7, with 10 bases that match TRBD2. CDR1 and CDR2 (germline): SGHKS, YYEKEE (reference sequence). The CDR3 totals 14 residues. V was pared by 4 bases and J by 4 bases, with 5 bases of the junction left unmatched. The CDR3 DNA reads TGTGCCAGCAGCGCTAGCGGGAGCGCGTACGAGCAGTACTTC. Protein sequence: CASSASGSAYEQYF.

V usage is TRBV10-3 and J usage is TRBJ2-5; perhaps TRBD1 as D (6 bases). The V gene's germline CDR1 is ENHRY and CDR2 SYGVKD. Trimming pared 4 bases from V and 5 bases from J, leaving 14 bases between. This CDR3 has 14 residues. CDR3 nucleotides: TGTGCCATCAGTGGGTCGCAGGGGAAGGAGACCCAGTACTTC. The encoded protein is CAISGSQGKETQYF.

This clonotype was counted at least ten times. The chain has TRBV6-5 and TRBJ2-4; D is perhaps TRBD2 (5 bases). From germline, CDR1 is MNHEY and CDR2 SVGAGI. CDR3 size: 14 residues. Deletions cut 5 bases from V and 5 bases from J, with 13 bases between. Written as DNA, the CDR3 is TGTGCCAGCAGTCGGGGTCAGGCGCAAAACATTCAGTACTTC. Protein product: CASSRGQAQNIQYF.

This clonotype has just a few counts. The chain joins TRBV28 to TRBJ2-2; 10 bases agree with TRBD1. The CDR3 is 14 residues long. V lost 8 bases, J lost 5 bases, and 5 bases stayed unmatched. From germline, CDR1 is MDHEN and CDR2 SYDVKM. The CDR3 DNA follows: TGTGCCAGCTTCCGGGACAGGGGTACCGGGGAGCTGTTTTTT. Amino acid sequence: CASFRDRGTGELFF.

Ten or more counts support this clonotype. This chain connects TRBV15 to TRBJ2-7, with D uncertain. The CDR3 covers 14 residues. The germline V and J ends were trimmed by 1 base and 0 bases, with 7 bases remaining between them. CDR1 and CDR2 (germline): LNHNV, YYDKDF (reference sequence). Here the CDR3 DNA reads TGTGCCACCAGCAGAGGGATTGGCTCCTACGAGCAGTACTTC. Amino acid sequence: CATSRGIGSYEQYF.

This clonotype was detected only a few times. This rearrangement joins TRBV6-6 to TRBJ1-1, with D perhaps TRBD1 (6 bases). The germline V gene encodes CDR1 MNHNY and CDR2 SVGAGI (reference sequence). This CDR3 comprises 16 residues. V was shortened by 2 bases and J by 4 bases, with 17 bases between the two germline ends. The CDR3 region has the DNA TGTGCCAGCAGTTACGCGTCACAGGGACGGGGCACTGAAGCTTTCTTT. It encodes CASSYASQGRGTEAFF.

In this sample, this clonotype turned up many times. V is TRBV4-1 and J is TRBJ2-7; 7 bases are a match to TRBD2. This CDR3 region has 15 residues. Germline trimming cut 1 base from V and 0 bases from J; bases unmatched to any gene: 3. Germline values: CDR1 MGHRA, CDR2 YSYEKL. In DNA form, the CDR3 reads TGCGCCAGCAGCCAAGGGGAGGGGAGCTCCTACGAGCAGTACTTC. Translating it yields CASSQGEGSSYEQYF.

The chain employs TRBV20-1 and TRBJ2-3; unclear D gene. CDR1 is DFQATT and CDR2 is SNEGSKA in the germline V gene (reference sequence). The V end lost 6 bases, the J end lost 1 base, and 11 bases lay between the germline ends. The CDR3 spans 13 residues. The DNA of the CDR3 is TGCAGTGCCCAGGACCGCTGCACAGATACGCAGTATTTT. Its translation: CSAQDRCTDTQYF.

The chain combines TRBV2 with TRBJ2-2; 7 nucleotides match TRBD1. CDR1 is SNHLY, CDR2 FYNNEI, per germline. This CDR3 has 16 residues. The J segment lost 1 base and the V segment lost 5 bases, leaving 7 bases of the junction unmatched. CDR3 loop: CASSRQGNQNTGELFF. The CDR3 nucleotides read TGTGCCAGCAGTAGACAGGGCAATCAGAACACCGGGGAGCTGTTTTTT.

This clonotype was found a few times. The chain employs TRBV20-1 and TRBJ1-1; D may be TRBD1 (6 bases). This CDR3 comprises 14 residues. CDR1 and CDR2 (germline): DFQATT, SNEGSKA (reference sequence). The V gene lost 3 bases and the J gene lost 1 base, with 12 bases spanning the gap. CDR3 coding DNA: TGCAGTGCTAGTTCCGGACAGCCGAACACTGAAGCTTTCTTT. Its protein is CSASSGQPNTEAFF.

This clonotype was detected only a few times. J is TRBJ1-1 and V is TRBV6-6; tentative D call: TRBD1 (5 bases). Looked up from germline, CDR1 is MNHNY and CDR2 is SVGAGI (reference sequence). The CDR3 is made up of 13 amino acids. Trimming took off 11 bases at V and 1 base at J, with 14 bases between the two ends. This CDR3 reads CASTGHPNTEAFF. The CDR3 DNA is TGTGCCTCCACAGGCCATCCGAACACTGAAGCTTTCTTT.

The chain is built from TRBV20-1 and TRBJ1-6, with 7 bases that match TRBD1. J lost 2 bases, V lost 3 bases, and 7 bases had no gene match. This CDR3 has 16 residues. The germline CDR1 and CDR2 sequences are DFQATT and SNEGSKA (reference sequence). DNA of the CDR3: TGCAGTGCTAGTTTAGAGGGGGCTACCTATAATTCACCCCTCCACTTT. Protein product: CSASLEGATYNSPLHF.

This chain joins TRBV5-6 and TRBJ1-6, with no clear D. V was pared by 6 bases and J by 15 bases, with 16 bases between. Germline assignment: CDR1 SGHDT and CDR2 YYEEEE. The CDR3 extends over 12 amino acids. This chain's CDR3 is CASNLGRSLLHF. The CDR3 region has the DNA TGTGCCAGCAACTTAGGCAGGAGTCTCCTCCACTTT.

Only a few counts were recorded for this clonotype. The V and J genes are TRBV20-1 and TRBJ2-5; 8 positions match TRBD1. V trimming: 5 bases; J trimming: 2 bases; junction bases outside the gene matches: 7. This CDR3 is 14 amino acids long. The germline V gene has CDR1 DFQATT and CDR2 SNEGSKA (reference sequence). This chain's CDR3 is CSALTGGKQETQYF. In nucleotides, the CDR3 is TGCAGTGCTCTAACAGGGGGAAAGCAAGAGACCCAGTACTTC.

This chain uses TRBV18 with TRBJ2-7; perhaps TRBD1 as D (5 bases). This CDR3 comprises 16 residues. Trimming stripped 3 bases from V and 5 bases from J, with 20 bases between. From germline, CDR1 is KGHSH and CDR2 LQKENI. The CDR3 spells CASSPSSGAPSDEQYF. CDR3 nucleotide sequence: TGTGCCAGCTCACCGTCCTCTGGGGCCCCCTCGGACGAGCAGTACTTC.

This clonotype was seen a handful of times. This rearrangement joins TRBV7-8 to TRBJ2-1; TRBD2 matches 11 bases. The CDR3 is 16 amino acids. The V gene end was trimmed by 5 bases and the J gene end by 7 bases; junction bases not matched to a gene: 10. Germline-derived CDR1 and CDR2 are SGHVS and FQNEAQ. As DNA, the CDR3 is TGTGCCAGCAGCCGCGCGGGGGCTAGCGGGAGGAATGAGCAGTTCTTC. Translating gives CASSRAGASGRNEQFF.

A note on this clonotype: With a much larger clone just one base away, this may be a read error. The chain uses TRBV20-1 and TRBJ2-4, with 8 nucleotides matching TRBD2. In germline, CDR1 is DFQATT, CDR2 SNEGSKA (reference sequence). This CDR3 is 17 amino acids long. Trimming cost V 7 bases and J 3 bases; bases outside gene matches: 17. This CDR3 reads CSGEDVKRGLVKNIQYF. The CDR3, as DNA: TGCAGTGGAGAGGATGTCAAGCGGGGACTAGTCAAAAACATTCAGTACTTC.

This clonotype was found once. V usage is TRBV12-5 and J usage is TRBJ1-3, with D perhaps matching TRBD1 (5 bases). Germline V CDR1 and CDR2: LGHNT, FRNRAP. The CDR3 runs 14 residues. Trimming stripped 6 bases from V and 1 base from J, with 10 bases between. The CDR3 loop is CASGDQGSGNTIYF. CDR3 in DNA: TGTGCTAGTGGGGATCAGGGTTCTGGAAACACCATATATTTT.

This clonotype was detected many times. The V gene is TRBV7-2, the J gene TRBJ2-3; 7 positions agree with TRBD2. The V gene end was trimmed by 3 bases and the J gene end by 5 bases; junction bases not matched to a gene: 2. The CDR3 length is 13 residues. Germline assignment: CDR1 SGHTA and CDR2 FQGNSA. CDR3 residues: CASSLGLRDTQYF. As DNA, the CDR3 is TGTGCCAGCAGCTTGGGACTACGAGATACGCAGTATTTT. Combining the CDR3 with reference TRBV7-2 and TRBJ2-3 gives the whole variable domain GAGVSQSPSNKVTEKGKDVELRCDPISGHTALYWYRQSLGQGLEFLIYFQGNSAPDKSGLPSDRFSAERTGGSVSTLTIQRTQQEDSAVYLCASSLGLRDTQYFGPGTRLTVL.

This clonotype was detected only a few times. The chain recombines TRBV20-1 with TRBJ1-2; D ambiguous. In germline, CDR1 is DFQATT, CDR2 SNEGSKA (reference sequence). This CDR3 contains 13 residues. Trimming cost V 0 bases and J 5 bases, with 10 bases left between them. Here the CDR3 reads CSARDPLGYGYTF. CDR3 in DNA: TGCAGTGCTAGAGATCCATTAGGGTATGGCTACACCTTC.

V usage is TRBV12-3 or TRBV12-4 and J usage is TRBJ2-7, with 8 bases fitting TRBD2. V lost 8 bases and J lost 9; bases outside the gene matches: 9. CDR3 length equals 12 residues. The CDR3 region has the DNA TGTGCCAGCGGAGCGGGAGTGGGCGGGCAGTACTTC. This translates into CASGAGVGGQYF.

The chain recombines TRBV2 with TRBJ2-7; D perhaps matches TRBD2 (6 bases). This CDR3 is 12 amino acids long. V was trimmed by 10 bases and J by 7 bases, leaving 17 bases between them. Germline CDR1 reads SNHLY; CDR2 reads FYNNEI. The CDR3 is CATRRVINEQYF. The CDR3 DNA follows: TGTGCCACCCGGAGGGTCATCAATGAGCAGTACTTC.

Regarding this clonotype: This CDR3 is missing its conserved last phenylalanine or tryptophan, likely due to a read error. The chain carries TRBV9 and TRBJ2-5; D might be TRBD1 (7 bases). The germline V and J ends were trimmed by 6 bases and 3 bases, with 15 bases remaining between them. The CDR3 sequence is 14 residues long. CDR1 is SGDLS and CDR2 is YYNGEE in the germline V gene. The CDR3 DNA sequence: TGTGCCAGCACCGGAGGGGGCGCCGAAGAGACCCAGTACTGC. Amino acid sequence: CASTGGGAEETQYC.

In its sample, this clonotype was seen many times. This chain connects TRBV4-1 to TRBJ1-6; D might be TRBD1 (6 bases). The germline gives CDR1 MGHRA, CDR2 YSYEKL. Trimming removed 6 bases at V and 6 bases at J, with 12 bases between. The CDR3 runs 14 residues. The CDR3 loop is CASRARGGNSPLHF. CDR3 bases: TGCGCCAGCAGGGCCAGGGGAGGTAATTCACCCCTCCACTTT.

This clonotype was detected many times. The CDR3 DNA reads as TGCAGTGGACTCAGCGCACTCTACAATGAGCAGTTCTTC. Its translation: CSGLSALYNEQFF. The genes are TRBV20-1 and TRBJ2-1; the D is unclear. CDR3 length equals 13 residues. Germline V gene lookup returns CDR1 DFQATT and CDR2 SNEGSKA (reference sequence). Trimming took 7 bases from V and 3 from J, leaving 13 bases between them.

The V call is TRBV5-1, the J call TRBJ2-3; 12 bases fit TRBD2. Germline CDR1 is SGHRS and CDR2 is YFSETQ. The CDR3 totals 15 residues. The V gene end was trimmed by 7 bases and the J gene end by 6 bases; junction bases not matched to a gene: 9. DNA of the CDR3: TGCGCCAGCGGCGTCGGAGGACTAGCGGGGGATACGCAGTATTTT. It encodes CASGVGGLAGDTQYF. The full variable domain, its missing parts supplied by reference TRBV5-1 and TRBJ2-3, is KAGVTQTPRYLIKTRGQQVTLSCSPISGHRSVSWYQQTPGQGLQFLFEYFSETQRNKGNFPGRFSGRQFSNSRSEMNVSTLELGDSALYLCASGVGGLAGDTQYFGPGTRLTVL.

This clonotype was seen only a few times. This rearrangement joins TRBV6-6 to TRBJ2-6, with 7 bases fitting TRBD1. The V segment lost 6 bases and the J segment 4 bases; nucleotides outside the gene matches: 9. Germline-derived CDR1 and CDR2 are MNHNY and SVGAGI (reference sequence). This CDR3 is 16 amino acids long. The CDR3 coding sequence is TGTGCCAGCAGATCTCAAGGGGGCAGGGGGGCCAACGTCCTGACTTTC. Its protein is CASRSQGGRGANVLTF.